This record covers a single T cell receptor beta chain. Its specificity is not known. The data belong to a study of T-cell memory formation after mild COVID-19. Overall study results and limits: The pre-infection memory compartment contained some responding clones, suggesting cross-reactive memory joined. What remained unconfirmed was the SARS-CoV-2 specificity of second-wave clones peaking on day 37. The study found contracting CD4+ clones mainly in CM and EM and contracting CD8+ clones in EMRA. Whereas later expanders leaned CD4+, clones contracting day 15 to 85 showed a balanced CD4/CD8 makeup.

CDR1 is GTSNPN and CDR2 is SVGIG in the germline V gene (reference sequence). The CDR3 length is 13 residues. V was shortened by 2 bases and J by 5 bases, with 12 bases between the two germline ends. TCRdb called the 5' RACE reads again in MiXCR, with one record for every CDR3 protein. Here the sample spans a few hundred thousand distinct CDR3 sequences, roughly 18% being singletons. The sequence derives from a man aged 18 to 30 who had mild COVID-19 (a few samples of this study predate the infection). Cell type and time point are not known. The material sequenced was PBMCs or a T cell subset sorted from them (not recorded which). V usage is TRBV30 and J usage is TRBJ2-5, with a tentative D call TRBD2 (6 bases). This CDR3 is CAWSSSAGETQYF. CDR3 bases: TGTGCCTGGAGTTCTAGCGCCGGGGAGACCCAGTACTTC.